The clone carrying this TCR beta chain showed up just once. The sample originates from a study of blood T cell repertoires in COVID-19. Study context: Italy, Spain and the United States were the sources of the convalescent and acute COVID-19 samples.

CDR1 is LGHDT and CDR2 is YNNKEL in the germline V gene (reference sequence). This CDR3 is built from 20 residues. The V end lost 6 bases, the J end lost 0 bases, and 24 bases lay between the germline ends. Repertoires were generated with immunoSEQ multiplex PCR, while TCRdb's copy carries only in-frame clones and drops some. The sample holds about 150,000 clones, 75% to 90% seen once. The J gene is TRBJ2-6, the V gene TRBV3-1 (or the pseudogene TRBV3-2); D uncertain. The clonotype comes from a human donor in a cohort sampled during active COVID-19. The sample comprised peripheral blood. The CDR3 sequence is CASSPTPIHATFSGANVLTF. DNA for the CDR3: TGTGCCAGCAGTCCTACCCCAATCCACGCCACCTTCTCTGGGGCCAACGTCCTGACTTTC.